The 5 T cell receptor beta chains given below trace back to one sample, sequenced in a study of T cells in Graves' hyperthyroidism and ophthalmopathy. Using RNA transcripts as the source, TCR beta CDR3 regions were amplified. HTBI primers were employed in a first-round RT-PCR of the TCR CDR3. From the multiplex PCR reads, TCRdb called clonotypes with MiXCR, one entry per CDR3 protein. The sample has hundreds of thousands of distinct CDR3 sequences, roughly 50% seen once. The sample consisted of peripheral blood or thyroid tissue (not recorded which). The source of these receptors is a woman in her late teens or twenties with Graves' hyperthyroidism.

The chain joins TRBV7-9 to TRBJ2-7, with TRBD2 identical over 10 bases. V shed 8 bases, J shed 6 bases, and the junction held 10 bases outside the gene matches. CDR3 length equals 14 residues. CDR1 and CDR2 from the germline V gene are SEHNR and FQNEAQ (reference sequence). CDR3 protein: CASSPGTSVGEQYF. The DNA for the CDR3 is TGTGCCAGCTCACCAGGGACTAGCGTAGGCGAGCAGTACTTC.

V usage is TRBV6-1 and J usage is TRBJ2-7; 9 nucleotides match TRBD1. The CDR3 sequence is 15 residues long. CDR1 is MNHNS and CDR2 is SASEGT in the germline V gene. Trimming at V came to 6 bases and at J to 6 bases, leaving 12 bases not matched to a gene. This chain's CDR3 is CASSPAGTGIPEQYF. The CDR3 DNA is TGTGCCAGCAGCCCTGCCGGGACAGGGATTCCCGAGCAGTACTTC.

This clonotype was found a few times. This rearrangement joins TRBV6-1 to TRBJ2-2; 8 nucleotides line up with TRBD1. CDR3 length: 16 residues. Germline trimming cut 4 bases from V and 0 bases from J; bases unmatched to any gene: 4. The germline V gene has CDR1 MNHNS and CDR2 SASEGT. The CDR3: CASSAGGEANTGELFF. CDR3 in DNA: TGTGCCAGCAGTGCAGGGGGCGAGGCGAACACCGGGGAGCTGTTTTTT.

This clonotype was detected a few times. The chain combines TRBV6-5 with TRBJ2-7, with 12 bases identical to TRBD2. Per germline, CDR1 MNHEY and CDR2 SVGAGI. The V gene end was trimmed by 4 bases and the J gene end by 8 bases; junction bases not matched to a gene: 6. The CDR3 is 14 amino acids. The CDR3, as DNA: TGTGCCAGCAGTTCCGGACTAGCGGGAATCAAGCAGTACTTC. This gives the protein CASSSGLAGIKQYF.

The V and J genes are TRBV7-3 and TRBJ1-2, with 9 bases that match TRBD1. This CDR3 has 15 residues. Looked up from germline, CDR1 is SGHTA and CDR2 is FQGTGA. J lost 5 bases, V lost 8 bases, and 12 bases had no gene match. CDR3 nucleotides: TGTGCCAGCTCACCGGGGACAGGGTCTCGGTATGGCTACACCTTC. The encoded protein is CASSPGTGSRYGYTF.